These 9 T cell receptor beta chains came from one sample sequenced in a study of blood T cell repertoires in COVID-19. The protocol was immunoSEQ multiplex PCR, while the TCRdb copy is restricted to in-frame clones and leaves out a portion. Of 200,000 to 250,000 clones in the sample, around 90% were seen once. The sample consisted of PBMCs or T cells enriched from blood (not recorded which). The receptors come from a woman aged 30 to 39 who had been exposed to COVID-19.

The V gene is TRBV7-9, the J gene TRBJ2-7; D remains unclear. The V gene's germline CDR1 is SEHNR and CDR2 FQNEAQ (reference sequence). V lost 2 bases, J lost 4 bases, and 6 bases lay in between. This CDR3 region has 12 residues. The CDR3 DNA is TGTGCCAGCAGCTTATATTTTTACGAGCAGTACTTC. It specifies CASSLYFYEQYF.

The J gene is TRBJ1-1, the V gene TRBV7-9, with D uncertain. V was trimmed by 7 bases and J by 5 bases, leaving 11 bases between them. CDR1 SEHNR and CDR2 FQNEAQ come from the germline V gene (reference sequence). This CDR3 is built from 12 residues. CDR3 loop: CASTQDGTEAFF. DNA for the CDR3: TGTGCCAGCACCCAAGACGGGACTGAAGCTTTCTTT. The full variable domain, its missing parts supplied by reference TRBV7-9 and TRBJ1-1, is DTGVSQNPRHKITKRGQNVTFRCDPISEHNRLYWYRQTLGQGPEFLTYFQNEAQLEKSRLLSDRFSAERPKGSFSTLEIQRTEQGDSAMYLCASTQDGTEAFFGQGTRLTVV.

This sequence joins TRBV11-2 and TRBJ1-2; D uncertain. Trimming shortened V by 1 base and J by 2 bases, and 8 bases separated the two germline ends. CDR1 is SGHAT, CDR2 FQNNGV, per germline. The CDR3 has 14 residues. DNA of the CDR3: TGTGCCAGCAGCTTAGGTGGCAGGAACTATGGCTACACCTTC. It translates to CASSLGGRNYGYTF.

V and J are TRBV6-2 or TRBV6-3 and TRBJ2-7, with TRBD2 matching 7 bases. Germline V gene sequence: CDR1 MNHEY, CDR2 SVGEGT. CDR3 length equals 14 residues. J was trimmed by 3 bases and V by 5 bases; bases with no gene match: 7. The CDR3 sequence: CASSRTSENYEQYF. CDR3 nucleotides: TGTGCCAGCAGTCGGACTAGTGAAAACTACGAGCAGTACTTC.

The CDR3 reads CASSHGDGGLETQYF. The CDR3 nucleotides read TGTGCCAGCAGCCATGGGGACGGGGGGCTGGAGACCCAGTACTTC. This sequence joins TRBV3-1 (or the pseudogene TRBV3-2) and TRBJ2-5, with D perhaps matching TRBD2 (7 bases). The V and J ends lost 3 bases and 5 bases respectively, with 16 bases between them. The CDR3 has 15 amino acids. CDR1 LGHDT and CDR2 YNNKEL come from the germline V gene (reference sequence).

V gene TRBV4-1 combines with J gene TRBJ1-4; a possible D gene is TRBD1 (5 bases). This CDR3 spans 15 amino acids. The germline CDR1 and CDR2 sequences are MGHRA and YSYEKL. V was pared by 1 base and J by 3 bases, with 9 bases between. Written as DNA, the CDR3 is TGCGCCAGCAGCCAAGTTATAGGGGCTAATGAAAAACTGTTTTTT. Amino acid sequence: CASSQVIGANEKLFF.

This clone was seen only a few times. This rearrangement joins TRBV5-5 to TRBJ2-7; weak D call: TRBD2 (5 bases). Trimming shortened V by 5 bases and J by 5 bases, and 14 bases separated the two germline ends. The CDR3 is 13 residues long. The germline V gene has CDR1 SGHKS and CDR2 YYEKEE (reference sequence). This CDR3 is CASSSPRAHEQYF. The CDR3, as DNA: TGTGCCAGCAGTTCCCCGAGGGCCCACGAGCAGTACTTC.

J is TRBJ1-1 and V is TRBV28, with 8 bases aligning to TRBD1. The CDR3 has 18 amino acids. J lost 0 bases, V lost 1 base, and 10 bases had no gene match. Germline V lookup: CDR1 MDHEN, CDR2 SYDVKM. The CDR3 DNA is TGTGCCAGCAGTTTATCACCTACAGGGGGTGTCATGAACACTGAAGCTTTCTTT. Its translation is CASSLSPTGGVMNTEAFF.

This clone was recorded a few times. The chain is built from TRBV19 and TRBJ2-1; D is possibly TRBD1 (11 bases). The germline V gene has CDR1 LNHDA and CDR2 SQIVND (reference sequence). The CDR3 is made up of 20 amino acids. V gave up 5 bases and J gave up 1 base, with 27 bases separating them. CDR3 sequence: CASSPTVGTGGLASYNEQFF. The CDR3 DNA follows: TGTGCCAGTAGTCCTACGGTCGGGACAGGGGGACTAGCGTCCTACAATGAGCAGTTCTTC.